Below, 11 T cell receptor beta chains from the same sample are listed, as sequenced in a study of shared clonotypes between healthy human individuals. The method was immunoSEQ multiplex PCR; TCRdb's version includes in-frame clones alone and lacks a portion of them. The sample lists about 2.2 million clones; about 93% were seen once. Naive CD8 cells comprised CD45RO-negative, CCR7-positively selected cells, excluding terminally differentiated effector memory CD45RA+ cells. Sequenced sample: naive CD8+ T cells from PBMCs. These receptors all come from a man aged 18 to 29 in good health. Some clones in this sample may be carry-over from other donors' samples.

This clone showed up just once. The V call is TRBV27, the J call TRBJ1-5; TRBD1 matches 9 bases. CDR1 is MNHEY and CDR2 is SMNVEV in the germline V gene (reference sequence). V shed 6 bases, J shed 5 bases, and the junction held 8 bases outside the gene matches. This CDR3 is built from 15 residues. The CDR3: CASRMTGGLHQPQHF. CDR3 DNA sequence: TGTGCCAGCAGGATGACAGGGGGACTCCATCAGCCCCAGCATTTT.

The chain uses TRBV5-4 and TRBJ2-1, with TRBD2 matching 7 bases. The CDR3 runs to 11 residues. The trim removed 4 bases at V and 9 bases at J, leaving 1 base unmatched. The germline CDR1 and CDR2 sequences are SGHNT and YYREEE (reference sequence). The CDR3 nucleotides read TGTGCCAGCAGCGGGGGGGGTGAGCAGTTCTTC. Protein product: CASSGGGEQFF.

This clone came up once. The chain employs TRBV7-9 and TRBJ2-5; a weak D match, TRBD2 (6 bases). The CDR3 totals 13 residues. V was trimmed by 5 bases and J by 5 bases, leaving 12 bases between them. Germline assignment: CDR1 SEHNR and CDR2 FQNEAQ (reference sequence). CDR3 bases: TGTGCCAGCAGCCTCTCAGCGGGCGAGACCCAGTACTTC. It codes for CASSLSAGETQYF.

The genes are TRBV27 and TRBJ1-1; possible D gene TRBD1, 6 bases. V lost 1 base to trimming and J lost 0 bases, with 18 bases between them. Looked up from germline, CDR1 is MNHEY and CDR2 is SMNVEV (reference sequence). This CDR3 is built from 18 residues. The CDR3 loop is CASSLFPGATALNTEAFF. The CDR3 coding sequence is TGTGCCAGCAGTTTATTTCCAGGGGCTACCGCACTGAACACTGAAGCTTTCTTT.

V usage is TRBV5-1 and J usage is TRBJ2-1, with TRBD2 matching over 14 bases. This CDR3 is built from 16 residues. Germline assignment: CDR1 SGHRS and CDR2 YFSETQ. V gave up 4 bases and J gave up 6 bases; unmatched junction bases: 6. Written as DNA, the CDR3 is TGCGCCAGCAGCCTGGACGGGACTAGCGGGAGCAATGAGCAGTTCTTC. It translates to CASSLDGTSGSNEQFF.

The rearrangement joins TRBV30 to TRBJ2-7; 9 positions agree with TRBD1. CDR1 GTSNPN and CDR2 SVGIG come from the germline V gene (reference sequence). The CDR3 extends over 16 amino acids. Trimming cost V 1 base and J 4 bases; bases outside gene matches: 11. The CDR3: CAWSARPGTGTYEQYF. In nucleotides, the CDR3 is TGTGCCTGGAGTGCACGTCCCGGGACAGGGACGTACGAGCAGTACTTC.

This clone was observed once. The chain joins TRBV6-1 to TRBJ2-1, with 9 bases lining up with TRBD2. The CDR3 spans 15 residues. Losses at the gene ends were 7 bases for V and 3 bases for J; bases not matched to a gene: 7. Germline assignment: CDR1 MNHNS and CDR2 SASEGT. The CDR3 loop reads CASNIAGEGYNEQFF. The CDR3 DNA is TGTGCCAGCAATATAGCGGGAGAGGGCTACAATGAGCAGTTCTTC.

The genes are TRBV13 and TRBJ1-1; maybe TRBD1 (5 bases). V lost 9 bases and J 4 bases, leaving 18 bases between the germline ends. Germline CDR1 and CDR2: PRHDT and FYEKMQ (reference sequence). The CDR3 runs 14 residues. DNA of the CDR3: TGTGCCAGTCAATTGCGGGGCTTCGGCACTGAAGCTTTCTTT. As protein: CASQLRGFGTEAFF.

The rearrangement joins TRBV30 to TRBJ1-3; D uncertain. Germline CDR1 reads GTSNPN; CDR2 reads SVGIG (reference sequence). The V and J ends lost 2 bases and 0 bases respectively, with 8 bases between them. The CDR3 totals 14 residues. CDR3 sequence (DNA): TGTGCCTGGAGTTTTAAGAGCTCTGGAAACACCATATATTTT. Protein product: CAWSFKSSGNTIYF.

The genes are TRBV6-5 and TRBJ2-7; D is unresolved. This CDR3 has 13 amino acids. Germline V lookup: CDR1 MNHEY, CDR2 SVGAGI. Trimming stripped 4 bases from V and 3 bases from J, with 10 bases between. The CDR3 loop reads CASSFADGYEQYF. In nucleotides, the CDR3 is TGTGCCAGCAGTTTCGCCGATGGCTACGAGCAGTACTTC.

The gene calls are TRBV2 and TRBJ2-7; 7 nucleotides align to TRBD2. This CDR3 spans 15 amino acids. Trimming cost V 1 base and J 6 bases; bases outside gene matches: 9. CDR1 SNHLY and CDR2 FYNNEI come from the germline V gene. DNA of the CDR3: TGTGCCAGCAGTGAAGGGGCGGGAGTGGGGCGCGAGCAGTACTTC. The encoded protein is CASSEGAGVGREQYF. Based on the CDR3 plus reference TRBV2 and TRBJ2-7, the full variable domain is EPEVTQTPSHQVTQMGQEVILRCVPISNHLYFYWYRQILGQKVEFLVSFYNNEISEKSEIFDDQFSVERPDGSNFTLKIRSTKLEDSAMYFCASSEGAGVGREQYFGPGTRLTVT.